This paragraph reports one T cell receptor beta chain. The antigen is undetermined. The repertoire was sequenced with immunoSEQ multiplex PCR; TCRdb's copy has only in-frame clones and lacks some. Among roughly 130,000 clones listed, roughly nine tenths were seen once. V shed 3 bases and J shed 4 bases, with 7 bases lying between them. This CDR3 spans 12 amino acids. CDR1 LGHNA and CDR2 YSLEER come from the germline V gene. The entry originates in a study of T cell responses to AZD1222 COVID-19 vaccine. Study-level results: Receipt of two AZD1222 doses was followed by a rise in Spike-specific TCR breadth and depth. None of the repertoires were sampled until the peak T cell response had passed. Recipients of AZD1222 seropositive at baseline numbered only 6 or 7. Reportedly, nearly half the spike-specific TCRs target unmutated variant regions.

This sample comprised peripheral blood, obtained 28 days after the second dose of the MenACWY control vaccine. This receptor was identified in an adult who received the MenACWY meningococcal vaccine as a control. V and J are TRBV4-3 and TRBJ2-7, with D uncertain. In nucleotides, the CDR3 is TGCGCCAGCAGCCAGGGTTCGTACGAGCAGTACTTC. This translates into CASSQGSYEQYF.